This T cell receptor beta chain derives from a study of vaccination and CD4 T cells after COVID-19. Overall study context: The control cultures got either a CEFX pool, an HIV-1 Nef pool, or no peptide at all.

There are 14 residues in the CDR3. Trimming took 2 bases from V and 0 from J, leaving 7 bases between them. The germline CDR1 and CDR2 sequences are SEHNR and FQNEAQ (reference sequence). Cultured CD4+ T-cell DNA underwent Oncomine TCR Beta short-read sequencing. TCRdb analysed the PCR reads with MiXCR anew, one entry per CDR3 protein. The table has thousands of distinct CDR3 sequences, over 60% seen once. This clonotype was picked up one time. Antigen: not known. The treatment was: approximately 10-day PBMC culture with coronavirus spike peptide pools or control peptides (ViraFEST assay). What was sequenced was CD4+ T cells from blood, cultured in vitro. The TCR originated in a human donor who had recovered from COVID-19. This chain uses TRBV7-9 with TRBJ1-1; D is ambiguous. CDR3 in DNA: TGTGCCAGCAGCTTATTAGGGCTGAACACTGAAGCTTTCTTT. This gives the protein CASSLLGLNTEAFF.